What follows are 30 T cell receptor beta chains derived from one specimen sequenced in a study of memory CD4+ T cells and cytomegalovirus serostatus. This table comes from immunoSEQ multiplex PCR, and its TCRdb copy is limited to in-frame clones, with some not included. This table holds 45,000 to 60,000 clones, just under 80% found once. Single viable CD3+CD4+CD8-CD45RO+ cells were sorted as the memory CD4+ T cells. Sequences were obtained from memory CD4+ T cells from blood. The receptors stem from an adult in good health and CMV-seronegative.

V usage is TRBV6-1 and J usage is TRBJ1-4, with a weak D call TRBD1 (6 bases). Germline V CDR1 and CDR2: MNHNS, SASEGT. The CDR3 is made up of 15 amino acids. The V end lost 6 bases, the J end lost 8 bases, and 19 bases lay between the germline ends. CDR3 coding DNA: TGTGCCAGCAGGGTTTTTGGGGGGGCGGCGGAAAAACTGTTTTTT. The encoded protein is CASRVFGGAAEKLFF.

The DNA for the CDR3 is TGCGCCAGCAGCTTGGCCTCGGAGACCCAGTACTTC. This codes for CASSLASETQYF. The rearrangement links TRBV5-1 to TRBJ2-5, with D uncertain. The CDR3 contains 12 residues. Germline V gene data show CDR1 as SGHRS and CDR2 as YFSETQ. Trimming left V 0 bases short and J 5 bases short, with 5 bases between.

V is TRBV9 and J is TRBJ1-2; TRBD1 matches 11 bases. CDR3 size: 15 residues. V shed 0 bases, J shed 4 bases, and the junction held 2 bases outside the gene matches. The germline gives CDR1 SGDLS, CDR2 YYNGEE. The CDR3 sequence: CASSVGTGGTYGYTF. Written as DNA, the CDR3 is TGTGCCAGCAGCGTAGGGACAGGGGGCACCTATGGCTACACCTTC.

This clone was seen only a few times. This chain joins TRBV2 and TRBJ1-1, with 10 bases fitting TRBD1. CDR3 length: 13 residues. Germline-derived CDR1 and CDR2 are SNHLY and FYNNEI. J was trimmed by 5 bases and V by 6 bases; bases with no gene match: 3. The CDR3 is CASRTDRGTEAFF. As DNA, the CDR3 is TGTGCCAGCAGGACGGACAGGGGGACTGAAGCTTTCTTT.

The V and J genes are TRBV27 and TRBJ2-7; D not resolved. CDR1 is MNHEY, CDR2 SMNVEV, per germline (reference sequence). The CDR3 sequence is 12 residues long. V lost 2 bases to trimming and J lost 6 bases, with 8 bases between them. The CDR3 region is CASSLRTFEQYF. CDR3 DNA sequence: TGTGCCAGCAGTTTAAGAACATTCGAGCAGTACTTC.

The CDR3 loop is CASSLGRGRVYEQYF. As DNA, the CDR3 is TGTGCCAGCAGCTTAGGCAGGGGGCGCGTCTACGAGCAGTACTTC. The V gene is TRBV11-2, the J gene TRBJ2-7; 8 nucleotides align to TRBD1. Germline loops: CDR1 SGHAT, CDR2 FQNNGV. The length of the CDR3 is 15 residues. J lost 3 bases, V lost 1 base, and 5 bases had no gene match.

The J gene is TRBJ2-3, the V gene TRBV6-6, with 8 bases aligning to TRBD2. Germline CDR1 and CDR2: MNHNY and SVGAGI (reference sequence). The CDR3 has 16 residues. J was trimmed by 1 base and V by 6 bases; bases with no gene match: 9. CDR3 in DNA: TGTGCCAGCAGGGTAGAGAGCGGGGGACGCACAGATACGCAGTATTTT. This gives the protein CASRVESGGRTDTQYF.

This clone has only one observation. The chain carries TRBV5-1 and TRBJ2-7, with 16 bases fitting TRBD2. J gave up 0 bases and V 4 bases, and 7 bases lay outside the gene matches. Germline assignment: CDR1 SGHRS and CDR2 YFSETQ. This CDR3 comprises 18 residues. The CDR3 here is CASSLGLAGGPSSYEQYF. CDR3 nucleotides: TGCGCCAGCAGCCTGGGACTAGCGGGAGGGCCGAGCTCCTACGAGCAGTACTTC.

The rearrangement links TRBV19 to TRBJ1-4; no firm D call. CDR1 is LNHDA and CDR2 is SQIVND in the germline V gene (reference sequence). V was clipped by 3 bases and J by 0 bases, with 8 bases between them. This CDR3 has 15 amino acids. This chain's CDR3 is CASSMLGTTNEKLFF. In DNA form, the CDR3 reads TGTGCCAGTAGTATGCTAGGTACAACTAATGAAAAACTGTTTTTT.

The genes are TRBV7-9 and TRBJ1-2; D might be TRBD1 (5 bases). Trimming cost V 5 bases and J 6 bases, with 16 bases left between them. CDR1 and CDR2 from the germline V gene are SEHNR and FQNEAQ (reference sequence). The CDR3 is 14 amino acids. CDR3 amino acids: CASSPNSDSNGYTF. CDR3 in DNA: TGTGCCAGCAGCCCCAACTCCGACAGCAATGGCTACACCTTC.

This clone is a singleton in its sample. The chain is built from TRBV27 and TRBJ2-2, with 9 bases lining up with TRBD2. Germline assignment: CDR1 MNHEY and CDR2 SMNVEV (reference sequence). The CDR3 spans 17 residues. Unmatched junction bases numbered 10, after V lost 4 bases and J lost 4 bases. The CDR3 nucleotides are TGTGCCAGCAGTTCCTCTGCGGGAGGGCCATTCACCGGGGAGCTGTTTTTT. Its translation: CASSSSAGGPFTGELFF.

The rearrangement joins TRBV2 to TRBJ1-4; no clear D gene. The germline V gene has CDR1 SNHLY and CDR2 FYNNEI. The CDR3 loop spans 12 amino acids. V was cut by 5 bases and J by 8 bases, with 9 bases left in between. The CDR3 DNA reads TGTGCCAGCAGTCCCGAGGTGGAAAAACTGTTTTTT. This gives the protein CASSPEVEKLFF.

The rearrangement links TRBV19 to TRBJ2-7; possible D gene TRBD1, 6 bases. This CDR3 is built from 13 residues. Germline V gene data show CDR1 as LNHDA and CDR2 as SQIVND (reference sequence). Trimming took off 5 bases at V and 2 bases at J, with 10 bases between the two ends. The CDR3 DNA is TGTGCCAGTAGTCAGGACAGTACCTACGAGCAGTACTTC. This sequence encodes CASSQDSTYEQYF. Full variable domain (outside the CDR3, taken from reference TRBV19 and TRBJ2-7): DGGITQSPKYLFRKEGQNVTLSCEQNLNHDAMYWYRQDPGQGLRLIYYSQIVNDFQKGDIAEGYSVSREKKESFPLTVTSAQKNPTAFYLCASSQDSTYEQYFGPGTRLTVT.

The CDR3, as DNA: TGCGCCAGCAGCCAAGATGGAGACAGGGGGTTTGGCTACACCTTC. Translating it yields CASSQDGDRGFGYTF. The chain recombines TRBV4-1 with TRBJ1-2; 9 nucleotides match TRBD1. Germline V lookup: CDR1 MGHRA, CDR2 YSYEKL. The V gene end was trimmed by 0 bases and the J gene end by 7 bases; junction bases not matched to a gene: 6. The CDR3 runs to 15 residues.

The chain couples TRBV2 to TRBJ1-1, with 7 positions matching TRBD1. The length of the CDR3 is 14 residues. J lost 4 bases, V lost 7 bases, and 9 bases had no gene match. CDR1 is SNHLY, CDR2 FYNNEI, per germline. CDR3 DNA: TGTGCCAGCATTTTGACAGGGATAGGCACTGAAGCTTTCTTT. Amino acid sequence: CASILTGIGTEAFF.

The rearrangement links TRBV27 to TRBJ2-3, with 7 bases matching TRBD1. The junction had 6 bases not matched to a gene; V was cut back by 3 bases and J by 3 bases. This CDR3 is 15 amino acids long. Germline CDR1 MNHEY, CDR2 SMNVEV (reference sequence). The CDR3 sequence: CASSFKDRATDTQYF. For the CDR3, the DNA is TGTGCCAGCAGTTTCAAAGACAGGGCTACAGATACGCAGTATTTT.

The chain carries TRBV27 and TRBJ2-2, with D perhaps given as TRBD1 or TRBD2 (5 bases each). The ends were cut back, 0 bases at V and 8 bases at J, with 7 bases in the middle. Germline V CDR1 and CDR2: MNHEY, SMNVEV (reference sequence). CDR3 length equals 13 residues. Written as DNA, the CDR3 is TGTGCCAGCAGTTTATCGGGGGTTGGGGAGCTGTTTTTT. As protein: CASSLSGVGELFF.

The chain employs TRBV5-1 and TRBJ1-3; D is undetermined. Germline CDR1 and CDR2: SGHRS and YFSETQ. This CDR3 has 13 residues. The germline V and J ends were trimmed by 3 bases and 2 bases, with 6 bases remaining between them. The CDR3 here is CASSYDPGNTIYF. The CDR3 DNA reads TGCGCCAGCAGCTACGACCCTGGAAACACCATATATTTT.

The rearrangement uses TRBV28 and TRBJ1-6; a possible D gene is TRBD1 (5 bases). Germline loops: CDR1 MDHEN, CDR2 SYDVKM. The CDR3 covers 18 residues. Deletions cut 2 bases from V and 0 bases from J, with 14 bases between. CDR3 bases: TGTGCCAGCAGTTTAAGTGACAGTTTCCCCTCCTATAATTCACCCCTCCACTTT. It is translated as CASSLSDSFPSYNSPLHF. The full variable domain, its missing parts supplied by reference TRBV28 and TRBJ1-6, is DVKVTQSSRYLVKRTGEKVFLECVQDMDHENMFWYRQDPGLGLRLIYFSYDVKMKEKGDIPEGYSVSREKKERFSLILESASTNQTSMYLCASSLSDSFPSYNSPLHFGNGTRLTVT.

The chain employs TRBV14 and TRBJ2-7; D possibly uses TRBD1 or TRBD2 (6 bases each). The CDR3 is 15 residues long. Trimming took 4 bases from V and 1 from J, leaving 14 bases between them. Germline lookup yields CDR1 SGHDN and CDR2 FVKESK. The CDR3 spells CASSPGAGRSYEQYF. CDR3 DNA: TGTGCCAGCAGCCCGGGGGCGGGACGGTCCTACGAGCAGTACTTC.

The CDR3 DNA follows: TGTGCCAGCTCACCATCCGATGAGCAGTTCTTC. It yields the protein CASSPSDEQFF. The genes are TRBV18 and TRBJ2-1; D gene unclear. Germline V gene lookup returns CDR1 KGHSH and CDR2 LQKENI. V gave up 2 bases and J gave up 8 bases, with 4 bases separating them. The CDR3 length is 11 residues.

The chain employs TRBV10-3 and TRBJ1-5, with TRBD1 as a possible D gene (5 bases). V was clipped by 7 bases and J by 5 bases, with 12 bases between them. The CDR3 length is 13 residues. From germline, CDR1 is ENHRY and CDR2 SYGVKD. This CDR3 reads CAITPDRDQPQHF. The CDR3 DNA follows: TGTGCCATCACTCCCGACAGAGATCAGCCCCAGCATTTT.

With regard to this clone: The same CDR3 also results from other DNA sequences found in this sample. V and J are TRBV4-2 and TRBJ2-7; 12 positions match TRBD2. V shed 0 bases, J shed 4 bases, and the junction held 1 base outside the gene matches. CDR1 LGHNA and CDR2 YNFKEQ come from the germline V gene. This CDR3 is built from 15 residues. Here the CDR3 reads CASSQETSGSYEQYF. The DNA for the CDR3 is TGTGCCAGCAGCCAAGAGACTAGCGGGAGTTACGAGCAGTACTTC.

The sample holds one count of this clone. Written as DNA, the CDR3 is TGTGCCAGCAGCCCGACAGGGAACCTTAAGACTAACTATGGCTACACCTTC. It encodes CASSPTGNLKTNYGYTF. The chain carries TRBV27 and TRBJ1-2; 7 nucleotides agree with TRBD1. This CDR3 has 17 residues. The V gene's germline CDR1 is MNHEY and CDR2 SMNVEV (reference sequence). V gave up 6 bases and J gave up 0 bases; unmatched junction bases: 13.

This chain uses TRBV9 with TRBJ2-3; possibly TRBD1 for D (6 bases). The CDR3 runs 16 residues. V dropped 0 bases and J dropped 0 bases, with 11 bases sitting between them. Germline V gene data show CDR1 as SGDLS and CDR2 as YYNGEE. This chain's CDR3 is CASSVGRGFSTDTQYF. For the CDR3, the DNA is TGTGCCAGCAGCGTAGGTAGGGGGTTTAGCACAGATACGCAGTATTTT.

The genes are TRBV28 and TRBJ2-2; 8 nucleotides match TRBD2. Unmatched junction bases numbered 8, after V lost 5 bases and J lost 6 bases. The V gene's germline CDR1 is MDHEN and CDR2 SYDVKM. CDR3 length equals 15 residues. This CDR3 reads CASSPLGSGAGELFF. The DNA for the CDR3 is TGTGCCAGCAGTCCCCTGGGTAGCGGGGCCGGGGAGCTGTTTTTT. The variable domain in full, completed from reference TRBV28 and TRBJ2-2, reads DVKVTQSSRYLVKRTGEKVFLECVQDMDHENMFWYRQDPGLGLRLIYFSYDVKMKEKGDIPEGYSVSREKKERFSLILESASTNQTSMYLCASSPLGSGAGELFFGEGSRLTVL.

The genes are TRBV6-1 and TRBJ1-1; TRBD1 aligns across 7 bases. Looked up from germline, CDR1 is MNHNS and CDR2 is SASEGT. The CDR3 sequence is 15 residues long. Germline trimming cut 6 bases from V and 0 bases from J; bases unmatched to any gene: 7. The CDR3 region is CASSSGQAVNTEAFF. For the CDR3, the DNA is TGTGCCAGCAGCAGCGGACAGGCGGTGAACACTGAAGCTTTCTTT.

The V call is TRBV6-5, the J call TRBJ2-7, with D possibly being TRBD1 (6 bases). CDR1 is MNHEY and CDR2 is SVGAGI in the germline V gene. Trimming removed 6 bases from V and 5 bases from J, with 14 bases in between. The CDR3 sequence is 13 residues long. DNA for the CDR3: TGTGCCAGCAGGCGACAGGATGCTAACGAGCAGTACTTC. Amino acids: CASRRQDANEQYF.

The CDR3 protein is CATISNPLRTDTQYF. The CDR3 DNA follows: TGTGCCACCATTTCCAATCCCTTGCGGACAGATACGCAGTATTTT. The chain carries TRBV6-1 and TRBJ2-3; D ambiguous. Trimming stripped 10 bases from V and 3 bases from J, with 20 bases between. CDR1 is MNHNS and CDR2 is SASEGT in the germline V gene. This CDR3 comprises 15 residues.

The rearrangement uses TRBV28 and TRBJ1-4; TRBD1 aligns across 11 bases. V shed 2 bases and J 7 bases; nucleotides not matched to a gene: 0. Germline values: CDR1 MDHEN, CDR2 SYDVKM. The length of the CDR3 is 14 residues. In nucleotides, the CDR3 is TGTGCCAGCAGTTTAGGGACAGGGGGTGAAAAACTGTTTTTT. This translates into CASSLGTGGEKLFF.